These 28 T cell receptor beta chains were all obtained from the same sample, sequenced in a study of CD8 T cells in ankylosing spondylitis. TCRdb redid the calling of the 5' RACE reads with MiXCR, one entry per CDR3 protein. The table has tens of thousands of distinct CDR3 sequences, roughly 6.2% seen once. Specimen: synovial fluid, either unsorted or a sorted T cell fraction (not recorded which). These receptors were taken from a male donor with ankylosing spondylitis.

This clonotype showed up many times. The J gene is TRBJ2-3, the V gene TRBV5-1, with TRBD2 matching over 11 bases. Germline V lookup: CDR1 SGHRS, CDR2 YFSETQ. The CDR3 is made up of 18 amino acids. V dropped 0 bases and J dropped 5; count of bases not matched to a gene: 11. DNA for the CDR3: TGCGCCAGCAGCTTGGCCACCCGGGTAGCGGGAGGGCTAGATACGCAGTATTTT. This gives the protein CASSLATRVAGGLDTQYF. Full variable domain (outside the CDR3, taken from reference TRBV5-1 and TRBJ2-3): KAGVTQTPRYLIKTRGQQVTLSCSPISGHRSVSWYQQTPGQGLQFLFEYFSETQRNKGNFPGRFSGRQFSNSRSEMNVSTLELGDSALYLCASSLATRVAGGLDTQYFGPGTRLTVL.

This chain uses TRBV7-2 with TRBJ2-1; 8 bases match TRBD2. Germline values: CDR1 SGHTA, CDR2 FQGNSA. The V gene end was trimmed by 5 bases and the J gene end by 4 bases; junction bases not matched to a gene: 10. This CDR3 comprises 16 residues. The DNA for the CDR3 is TGTGCCAGCAGCACCCCCGGGGGGGCAGGTTACAATGAGCAGTTCTTC. Encoded protein: CASSTPGGAGYNEQFF.

This clonotype was counted a few times. This rearrangement joins TRBV19 to TRBJ2-1, with TRBD2 identical over 13 bases. V lost 7 bases, J lost 6 bases, and 12 bases stayed unmatched. Germline V gene sequence: CDR1 LNHDA, CDR2 SQIVND (reference sequence). The CDR3 covers 17 residues. This CDR3 is CASKPIGRLAGGNEQFF. The CDR3 nucleotides read TGTGCCAGTAAGCCTATTGGAAGACTAGCGGGGGGCAATGAGCAGTTCTTC.

This clonotype has ten or more counts. This rearrangement joins TRBV20-1 to TRBJ2-3; the D gene is possibly TRBD1 (5 bases). V was pared by 0 bases and J by 1 base, with 11 bases between. The CDR3 extends over 15 amino acids. Germline loops: CDR1 DFQATT, CDR2 SNEGSKA (reference sequence). The CDR3 nucleotides read TGCAGTGCTAGAGAATCGGCGACAGGCACAGATACGCAGTATTTT. Translation: CSARESATGTDTQYF.

This clonotype was detected ten times or more. The J gene is TRBJ2-1, the V gene TRBV7-3; 8 bases match TRBD2. CDR3 length: 13 amino acids. The V gene end was trimmed by 5 bases and the J gene end by 6 bases; junction bases not matched to a gene: 3. Germline V gives CDR1 SGHTA, CDR2 FQGTGA. Written as DNA, the CDR3 is TGTGCCAGCAGCGACGGGACTAGCAATGAGCAGTTCTTC. Encoded protein: CASSDGTSNEQFF. The variable domain in full, completed from reference TRBV7-3 and TRBJ2-1, reads GAGVSQTPSNKVTEKGKYVELRCDPISGHTALYWYRQSLGQGPEFLIYFQGTGAADDSGLPNDRFFAVRPEGSVSTLKIQRTERGDSAVYLCASSDGTSNEQFFGPGTRLTVL.

This clonotype occurred many times. The CDR3 bases are TGTGCCAGCAGCGCAAGCGGGGAGCTGACCACCGGGGAGCTGTTTTTT. Its translation is CASSASGELTTGELFF. The chain joins TRBV7-2 to TRBJ2-2; 7 positions agree with TRBD2. Trimming took 5 bases from V and 4 from J; bases not matched to a gene: 10. The length of the CDR3 is 16 residues. Looked up from germline, CDR1 is SGHTA and CDR2 is FQGNSA.

This clonotype was seen ten or more times. This chain connects TRBV12-3 or TRBV12-4 to TRBJ2-3; unclear D gene. V was shortened by 6 bases and J by 1 base, with 14 bases between the two germline ends. The CDR3 extends over 15 amino acids. The CDR3 DNA sequence: TGTGCCAGCAGCCTGCGACCCGGAGGCACAGATACGCAGTATTTT. This sequence encodes CASSLRPGGTDTQYF.

Ten or more counts support this clonotype. The V call is TRBV7-2, the J call TRBJ1-5; D unresolved. V was clipped by 5 bases and J by 0 bases, with 17 bases between them. The CDR3 is made up of 17 amino acids. CDR1 is SGHTA and CDR2 is FQGNSA in the germline V gene. CDR3 loop: CASSASGWADSNQPQHF. CDR3 bases: TGTGCCAGCAGCGCAAGCGGTTGGGCAGATAGCAATCAGCCCCAGCATTTT. The full variable domain, completed using reference TRBV7-2 and TRBJ1-5, is GAGVSQSPSNKVTEKGKDVELRCDPISGHTALYWYRQSLGQGLEFLIYFQGNSAPDKSGLPSDRFSAERTGGSVSTLTIQRTQQEDSAVYLCASSASGWADSNQPQHFGDGTRLSIL.

The V gene is TRBV5-4, the J gene TRBJ1-1, with 7 positions matching TRBD1. Per germline, CDR1 SGHNT and CDR2 YYREEE (reference sequence). The J segment lost 0 bases and the V segment lost 4 bases, leaving 9 bases of the junction unmatched. This CDR3 region has 16 residues. The CDR3 DNA sequence: TGTGCCAGCAGCCCGAACCCCACAGGGGTGAACACTGAAGCTTTCTTT. This sequence encodes CASSPNPTGVNTEAFF.

This clonotype was detected only a few times. The genes are TRBV27 and TRBJ1-1; D ambiguous. The length of the CDR3 is 15 residues. Trimming cost V 5 bases and J 0 bases, with 13 bases left between them. Germline loops: CDR1 MNHEY, CDR2 SMNVEV (reference sequence). The DNA for the CDR3 is TGTGCCAGCAGTCTCTCAGGAATTCTGAACACTGAAGCTTTCTTT. Translated, it gives CASSLSGILNTEAFF.

This clonotype was seen many times. The CDR3 loop reads CASSLQRTGEQYF. For the CDR3, the DNA is TGTGCCAGCAGCTTACAGAGGACTGGCGAGCAGTACTTC. The gene calls are TRBV13 and TRBJ2-7; perhaps TRBD2 as D (5 bases). V gave up 2 bases and J gave up 6 bases, with 11 bases separating them. Germline V lookup: CDR1 PRHDT, CDR2 FYEKMQ (reference sequence). This CDR3 comprises 13 residues. The variable domain in full, with the rest retrieved from reference TRBV13 and TRBJ2-7, is AAGVIQSPRHLIKEKRETATLKCYPIPRHDTVYWYQQGPGQDPQFLISFYEKMQSDKGSIPDRFSAQQFSDYHSELNMSSLELGDSALYFCASSLQRTGEQYFGPGTRLTVT.

This clonotype has only a few counts. The genes are TRBV7-9 and TRBJ1-4; a weak D match, TRBD1 (5 bases). The CDR3 covers 15 residues. The germline V and J ends were trimmed by 7 bases and 1 base, with 13 bases remaining between them. CDR1 and CDR2 from the germline V gene are SEHNR and FQNEAQ (reference sequence). The CDR3 bases are TGTGCCAGCACCCTTAGAAGGGGAACTAATGAAAAACTGTTTTTT. As protein: CASTLRRGTNEKLFF.

This clonotype was detected a few times. The chain has TRBV18 and TRBJ2-7; no clear D. The CDR3 length is 13 residues. V dropped 4 bases and J dropped 0 bases, with 7 bases sitting between them. Germline CDR1 is KGHSH and CDR2 is LQKENI. CDR3 coding DNA: TGTGCCAGCTCACTGGAGAGCTCCTACGAGCAGTACTTC. Its protein product is CASSLESSYEQYF. The whole variable domain, remainder taken from reference TRBV18 and TRBJ2-7, is NAGVMQNPRHLVRRRGQEARLRCSPMKGHSHVYWYRQLPEEGLKFMVYLQKENIIDESGMPKERFSAEFPKEGPSILRIQQVVRGDSAAYFCASSLESSYEQYFGPGTRLTVT.

The chain's CDR3 is CASSPRALGLDTEAFF. In nucleotides, the CDR3 is TGTGCCAGCAGCCCCCGGGCCCTAGGACTAGACACTGAAGCTTTCTTT. The chain combines TRBV7-9 with TRBJ1-1; D uncertain. Trimming stripped 5 bases from V and 3 bases from J, with 19 bases between. The CDR3 length is 16 residues. Germline CDR1 SEHNR, CDR2 FQNEAQ (reference sequence).

This clonotype has a count of ten or more. Written as DNA, the CDR3 is TGTGCCAGTAGTAACCCCGAGACAGTGAAGATCTATGGCTACACCTTC. Amino acid sequence: CASSNPETVKIYGYTF. J is TRBJ1-2 and V is TRBV19; a weak D match, TRBD1 (5 bases). The V end lost 4 bases, the J end lost 4 bases, and 19 bases lay between the germline ends. The CDR3 spans 16 residues. The germline gives CDR1 LNHDA, CDR2 SQIVND (reference sequence).

This clonotype appeared a few times. The chain uses TRBV7-2 and TRBJ1-3; 8 bases agree with TRBD1. Germline-derived CDR1 and CDR2 are SGHTA and FQGNSA. The V gene end was trimmed by 1 base and the J gene end by 4 bases; junction bases not matched to a gene: 6. The length of the CDR3 is 16 residues. CDR3 DNA: TGTGCCAGCAGCTTAGGACAGGGGAGAAGAGGAAACACCATATATTTT. It codes for CASSLGQGRRGNTIYF.

There are a few counts of this clonotype. The rearrangement uses TRBV2 and TRBJ1-2, with 10 positions matching TRBD1. With 5 bases clipped from V and 7 bases from J, the junction kept 10 bases outside the gene matches. The germline V gene has CDR1 SNHLY and CDR2 FYNNEI. This CDR3 has 15 amino acids. The chain's CDR3 is CASSLILGTGAGYTF. The DNA of the CDR3 is TGTGCCAGCAGTCTTATACTCGGGACAGGGGCTGGCTACACCTTC.

This clonotype was seen a handful of times. The chain has TRBV27 and TRBJ1-1; D is possibly TRBD1 (6 bases). Germline CDR1 MNHEY, CDR2 SMNVEV (reference sequence). This CDR3 is 15 amino acids long. Trimming pared 5 bases from V and 0 bases from J, leaving 13 bases between. CDR3 DNA: TGTGCCAGCAGTGTACACAGGGACTTGAACACTGAAGCTTTCTTT. Encoded protein: CASSVHRDLNTEAFF.

This clonotype was detected many times. The chain recombines TRBV7-3 with TRBJ2-1; 7 bases align to TRBD2. V lost 5 bases, J lost 6 bases, and 10 bases stayed unmatched. CDR1 is SGHTA, CDR2 FQGTGA, per germline. The CDR3 spans 15 residues. The CDR3 coding sequence is TGTGCCAGCAGCCGGGTGCGGGGGAGTTTCAATGAGCAGTTCTTC. This codes for CASSRVRGSFNEQFF.

This clonotype occurred a few times. The V call is TRBV7-2, the J call TRBJ2-7; TRBD2 matches at 12 bases. Looked up from germline, CDR1 is SGHTA and CDR2 is FQGNSA. V was clipped by 1 base and J by 7 bases; unmatched bases: 5. The length of the CDR3 is 15 residues. CDR3 coding DNA: TGTGCCAGCAGCTTAGTGCTAGCGGGAGGGCTTGAGCAGTACTTC. Its protein is CASSLVLAGGLEQYF. Filled out from reference TRBV7-2 and TRBJ2-7, the complete variable domain reads GAGVSQSPSNKVTEKGKDVELRCDPISGHTALYWYRQSLGQGLEFLIYFQGNSAPDKSGLPSDRFSAERTGGSVSTLTIQRTQQEDSAVYLCASSLVLAGGLEQYFGPGTRLTVT.

In this sample, this clonotype turned up many times. The J gene is TRBJ1-1, the V gene TRBV12-3 or TRBV12-4; no definite D call. Trimming removed 2 bases from V and 0 bases from J, with 7 bases in between. The CDR3 covers 14 residues. In DNA form, the CDR3 reads TGTGCCAGCAGTTTAACGCCGTTGAACACTGAAGCTTTCTTT. Translating it yields CASSLTPLNTEAFF.

This clonotype was seen ten or more times. This chain connects TRBV12-3 or TRBV12-4 to TRBJ2-3; tentative D call: TRBD1 (5 bases). The germline V and J ends were trimmed by 3 bases and 2 bases, with 12 bases remaining between them. CDR3 length equals 15 residues. The CDR3 bases are TGTGCCAGCAGTTTGGGGTTTGGGGCCACAGATACGCAGTATTTT. Translating gives CASSLGFGATDTQYF.

This chain connects TRBV20-1 to TRBJ2-3; a possible D gene is TRBD2 (5 bases). The V end lost 4 bases, the J end lost 0 bases, and 17 bases lay between the germline ends. This CDR3 has 16 amino acids. Germline V gene lookup returns CDR1 DFQATT and CDR2 SNEGSKA (reference sequence). This CDR3 is CSATHLGSGSTDTQYF. The CDR3 bases are TGCAGTGCTACCCACCTGGGGAGCGGTAGCACAGATACGCAGTATTTT.

This sequence joins TRBV2 and TRBJ1-2; no definite D call. The CDR3 consists of 17 residues. With 0 bases removed from V and 0 bases from J, the gap between germline ends came to 14 bases. Germline V gene data show CDR1 as SNHLY and CDR2 as FYNNEI. CDR3 coding DNA: TGTGCCAGCAGTGAAGCGTTTTTTGGCGTTACTAACTATGGCTACACCTTC. It specifies CASSEAFFGVTNYGYTF.

The sample holds many counts of this clonotype. The chain couples TRBV20-1 to TRBJ2-3; 7 bases match TRBD1. From germline, CDR1 is DFQATT and CDR2 SNEGSKA (reference sequence). The CDR3 runs 15 residues. Trimming took 3 bases from V and 4 from J; bases not matched to a gene: 10. The CDR3 here is CSASPADRAADTQYF. The CDR3, as DNA: TGCAGTGCTAGTCCGGCCGACAGGGCCGCAGATACGCAGTATTTT.

This clonotype occurred many times. The rearrangement uses TRBV27 and TRBJ2-1; 7 positions agree with TRBD1. V shed 5 bases, J shed 0 bases, and the junction held 10 bases outside the gene matches. The CDR3 covers 17 residues. CDR1 and CDR2 from the germline V gene are MNHEY and SMNVEV (reference sequence). The CDR3, as DNA: TGTGCCAGCAGTCCACGACAGGGTGAGTCCTCCTACAATGAGCAGTTCTTC. This gives the protein CASSPRQGESSYNEQFF.

This clonotype was seen a few times. This rearrangement joins TRBV5-1 to TRBJ2-7, with 7 bases lining up with TRBD2. The V gene's germline CDR1 is SGHRS and CDR2 YFSETQ. The CDR3 is 13 amino acids. Germline trimming cut 6 bases from V and 1 base from J; bases unmatched to any gene: 4. CDR3 residues: CASTRAGSYEQYF. DNA for the CDR3: TGCGCCAGCACCCGAGCGGGGTCCTACGAGCAGTACTTC.

This clonotype was counted ten times or more. The rearrangement uses TRBV28 and TRBJ1-4; TRBD1 agrees at 7 bases. CDR1 is MDHEN and CDR2 is SYDVKM in the germline V gene. V trimming: 6 bases; J trimming: 7 bases; junction bases outside the gene matches: 11. The CDR3 consists of 15 residues. The CDR3 DNA sequence: TGTGCCAGCAGCCCTGGGACAGCGGTCGGTGAAAAACTGTTTTTT. Its translation: CASSPGTAVGEKLFF.